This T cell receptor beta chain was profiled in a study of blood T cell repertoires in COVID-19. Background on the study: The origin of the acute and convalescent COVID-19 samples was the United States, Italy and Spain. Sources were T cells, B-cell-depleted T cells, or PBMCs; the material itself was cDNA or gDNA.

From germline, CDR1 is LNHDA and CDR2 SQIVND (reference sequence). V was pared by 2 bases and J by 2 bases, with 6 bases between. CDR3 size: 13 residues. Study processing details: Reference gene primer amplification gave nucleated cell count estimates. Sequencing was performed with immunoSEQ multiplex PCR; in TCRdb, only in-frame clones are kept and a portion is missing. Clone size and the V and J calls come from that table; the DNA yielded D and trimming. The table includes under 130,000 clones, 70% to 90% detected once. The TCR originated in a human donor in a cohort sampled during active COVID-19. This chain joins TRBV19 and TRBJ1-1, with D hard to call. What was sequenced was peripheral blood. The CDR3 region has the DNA TGTGCCAGTAGTATAACAGCTAACACTGAAGCTTTCTTT. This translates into CASSITANTEAFF.